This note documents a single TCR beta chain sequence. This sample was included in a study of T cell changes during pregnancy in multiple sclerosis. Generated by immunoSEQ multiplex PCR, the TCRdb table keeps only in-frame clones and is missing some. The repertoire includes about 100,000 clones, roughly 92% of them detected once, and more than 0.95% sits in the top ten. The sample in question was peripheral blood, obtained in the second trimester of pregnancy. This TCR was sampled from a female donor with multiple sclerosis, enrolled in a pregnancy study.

Here the CDR3 DNA reads TGTGCCAGCTCACCAAGCGGGAGGGCCTCGGGCACAGATACGCAGTATTTT. Translating it yields CASSPSGRASGTDTQYF. V is TRBV18 and J is TRBJ2-3; 10 nucleotides align to TRBD2. Germline CDR1 and CDR2: KGHSH and LQKENI. The CDR3 runs to 17 residues. The V gene end was trimmed by 2 bases and the J gene end by 1 base; junction bases not matched to a gene: 6.